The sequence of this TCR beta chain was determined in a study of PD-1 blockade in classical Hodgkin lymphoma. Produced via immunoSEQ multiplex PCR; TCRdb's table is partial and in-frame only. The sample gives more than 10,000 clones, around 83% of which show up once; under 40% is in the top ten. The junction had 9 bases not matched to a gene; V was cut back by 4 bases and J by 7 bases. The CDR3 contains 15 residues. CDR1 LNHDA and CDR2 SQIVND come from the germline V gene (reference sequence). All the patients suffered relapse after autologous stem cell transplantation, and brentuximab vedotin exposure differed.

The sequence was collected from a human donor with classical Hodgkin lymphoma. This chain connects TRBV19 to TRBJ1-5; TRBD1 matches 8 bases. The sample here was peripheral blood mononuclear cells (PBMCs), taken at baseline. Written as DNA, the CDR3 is TGTGCCAGTAGTAGGGAGGGACAGGTAGGCCAGCCCCAGCATTTT. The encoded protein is CASSREGQVGQPQHF.